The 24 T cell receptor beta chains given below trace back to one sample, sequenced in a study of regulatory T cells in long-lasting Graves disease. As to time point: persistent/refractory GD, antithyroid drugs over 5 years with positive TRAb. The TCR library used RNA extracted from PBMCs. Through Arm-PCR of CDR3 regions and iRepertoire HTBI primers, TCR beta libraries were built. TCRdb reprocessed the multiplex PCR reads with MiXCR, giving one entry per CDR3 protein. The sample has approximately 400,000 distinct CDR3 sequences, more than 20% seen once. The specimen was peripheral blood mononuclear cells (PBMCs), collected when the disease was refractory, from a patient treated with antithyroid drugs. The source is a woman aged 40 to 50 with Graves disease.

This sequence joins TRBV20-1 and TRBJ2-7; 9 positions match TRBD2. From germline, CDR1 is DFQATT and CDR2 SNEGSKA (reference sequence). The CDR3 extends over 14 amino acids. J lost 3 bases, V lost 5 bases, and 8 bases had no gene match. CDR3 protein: CSAVRLAGNYEQYF. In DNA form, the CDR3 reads TGCAGTGCTGTTCGGCTAGCGGGAAACTACGAGCAGTACTTC.

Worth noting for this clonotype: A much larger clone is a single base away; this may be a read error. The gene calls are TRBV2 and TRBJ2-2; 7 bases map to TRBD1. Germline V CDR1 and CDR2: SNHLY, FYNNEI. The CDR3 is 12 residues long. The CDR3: CTSTGAGGELFF. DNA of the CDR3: TGTACCAGCACAGGGGCCGGCGGGGAGCTGTTTTTT.

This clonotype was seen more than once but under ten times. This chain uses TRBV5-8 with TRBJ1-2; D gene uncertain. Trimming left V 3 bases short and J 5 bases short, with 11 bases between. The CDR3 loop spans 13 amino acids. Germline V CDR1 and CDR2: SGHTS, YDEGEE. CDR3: CASSSWGTYGYTF. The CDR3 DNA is TGTGCCAGCAGCTCGTGGGGTACATATGGCTACACCTTC.

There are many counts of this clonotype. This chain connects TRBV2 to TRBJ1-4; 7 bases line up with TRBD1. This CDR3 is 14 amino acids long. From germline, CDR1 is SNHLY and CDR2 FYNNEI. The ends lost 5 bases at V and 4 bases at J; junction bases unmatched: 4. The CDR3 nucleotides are TGTGCCAGCAGTCCGGGACAGTTTAATGAAAAACTGTTTTTT. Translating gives CASSPGQFNEKLFF.

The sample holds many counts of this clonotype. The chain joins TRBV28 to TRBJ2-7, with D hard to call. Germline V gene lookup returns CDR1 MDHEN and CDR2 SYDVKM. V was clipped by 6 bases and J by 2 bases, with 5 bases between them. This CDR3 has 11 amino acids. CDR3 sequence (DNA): TGTGCCAGCAGGAGTACCTACGAGCAGTACTTC. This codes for CASRSTYEQYF.

CDR3 protein: CAISGTSGASYNEQFF. DNA for the CDR3: TGTGCCATCAGTGGAACTAGCGGGGCCTCCTACAATGAGCAGTTCTTC. V is TRBV10-3 and J is TRBJ2-1; 10 bases agree with TRBD2. V lost 4 bases to trimming and J lost 0 bases; unmatched junction nucleotides: 3. Germline V gene lookup returns CDR1 ENHRY and CDR2 SYGVKD. This CDR3 is 16 amino acids long.

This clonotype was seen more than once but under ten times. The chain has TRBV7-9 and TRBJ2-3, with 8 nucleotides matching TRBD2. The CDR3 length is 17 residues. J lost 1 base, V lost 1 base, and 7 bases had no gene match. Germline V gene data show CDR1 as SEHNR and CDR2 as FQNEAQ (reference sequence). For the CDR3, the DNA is TGTGCCAGCAGCTTAGGATTGGCGGGAGGTCGCACAGATACGCAGTATTTT. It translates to CASSLGLAGGRTDTQYF.

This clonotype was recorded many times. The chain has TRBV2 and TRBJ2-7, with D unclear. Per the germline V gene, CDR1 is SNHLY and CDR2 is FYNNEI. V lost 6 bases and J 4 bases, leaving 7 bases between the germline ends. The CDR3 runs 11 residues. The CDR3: CASRGIYEQYF. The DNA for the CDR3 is TGTGCCAGCAGGGGTATATACGAGCAGTACTTC.

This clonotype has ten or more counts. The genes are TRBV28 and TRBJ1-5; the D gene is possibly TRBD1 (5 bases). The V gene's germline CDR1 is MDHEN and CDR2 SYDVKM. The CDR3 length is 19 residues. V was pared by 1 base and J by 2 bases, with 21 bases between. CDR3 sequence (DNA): TGTGCCAGCAGTTTATTTCTAGATATCTGGCAGGGAGGCAATCAGCCCCAGCATTTT. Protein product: CASSLFLDIWQGGNQPQHF.

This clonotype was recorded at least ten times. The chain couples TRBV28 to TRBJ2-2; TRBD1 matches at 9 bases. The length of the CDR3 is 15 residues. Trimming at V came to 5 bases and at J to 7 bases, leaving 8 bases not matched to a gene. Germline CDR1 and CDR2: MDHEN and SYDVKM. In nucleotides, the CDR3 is TGTGCCAGCAGTCCAAGGACAGGGGCGGACGGGGAGCTGTTTTTT. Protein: CASSPRTGADGELFF. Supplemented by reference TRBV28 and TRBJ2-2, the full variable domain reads DVKVTQSSRYLVKRTGEKVFLECVQDMDHENMFWYRQDPGLGLRLIYFSYDVKMKEKGDIPEGYSVSREKKERFSLILESASTNQTSMYLCASSPRTGADGELFFGEGSRLTVL.

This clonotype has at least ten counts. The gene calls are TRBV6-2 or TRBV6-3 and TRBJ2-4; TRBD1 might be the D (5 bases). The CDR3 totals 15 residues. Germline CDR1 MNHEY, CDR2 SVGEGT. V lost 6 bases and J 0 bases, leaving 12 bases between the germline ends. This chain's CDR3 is CASSTGHSAKNIQYF. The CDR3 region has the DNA TGTGCCAGCAGCACCGGACATTCAGCCAAAAACATTCAGTACTTC.

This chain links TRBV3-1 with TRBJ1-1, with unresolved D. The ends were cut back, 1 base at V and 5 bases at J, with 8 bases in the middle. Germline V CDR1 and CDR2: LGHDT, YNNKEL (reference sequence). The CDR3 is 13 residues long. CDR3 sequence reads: CASSQVGLTEAFF. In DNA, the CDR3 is TGTGCCAGCAGCCAAGTTGGGTTGACTGAAGCTTTCTTT.

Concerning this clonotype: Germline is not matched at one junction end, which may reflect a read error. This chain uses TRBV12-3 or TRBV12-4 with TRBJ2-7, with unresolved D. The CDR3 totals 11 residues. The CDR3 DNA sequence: TGTGCCAGCAGTTTAGGTTACGAGCGGTACTTC. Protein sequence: CASSLGYERYF.

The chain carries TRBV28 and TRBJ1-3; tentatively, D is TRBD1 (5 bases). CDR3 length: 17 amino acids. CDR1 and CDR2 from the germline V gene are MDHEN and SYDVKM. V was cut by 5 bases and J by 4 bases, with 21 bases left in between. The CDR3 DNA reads TGTGCCAGCAGTCCCGGGCCGGTGGGGCGTACCGGAAACACCATATATTTT. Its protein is CASSPGPVGRTGNTIYF.

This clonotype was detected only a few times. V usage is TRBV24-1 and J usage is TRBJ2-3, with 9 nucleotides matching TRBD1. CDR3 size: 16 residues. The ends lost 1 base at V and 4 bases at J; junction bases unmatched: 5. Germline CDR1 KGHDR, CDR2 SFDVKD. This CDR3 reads CATSDFGTGNSDTQYF. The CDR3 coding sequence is TGTGCCACCAGTGATTTTGGGACAGGGAATTCAGATACGCAGTATTTT.

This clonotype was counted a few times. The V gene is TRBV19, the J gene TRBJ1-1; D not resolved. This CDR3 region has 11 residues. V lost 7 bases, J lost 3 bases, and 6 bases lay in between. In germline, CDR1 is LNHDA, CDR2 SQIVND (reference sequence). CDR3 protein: CASMSYTEAFF. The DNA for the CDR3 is TGTGCCAGTATGAGTTACACTGAAGCTTTCTTT.

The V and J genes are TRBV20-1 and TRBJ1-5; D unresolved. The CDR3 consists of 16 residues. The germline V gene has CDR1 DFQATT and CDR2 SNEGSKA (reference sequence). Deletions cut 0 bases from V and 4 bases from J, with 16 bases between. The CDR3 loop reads CSARDRRRVTNQPQHF. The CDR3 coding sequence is TGCAGTGCTAGAGATCGTCGGAGGGTTACGAATCAGCCCCAGCATTTT.

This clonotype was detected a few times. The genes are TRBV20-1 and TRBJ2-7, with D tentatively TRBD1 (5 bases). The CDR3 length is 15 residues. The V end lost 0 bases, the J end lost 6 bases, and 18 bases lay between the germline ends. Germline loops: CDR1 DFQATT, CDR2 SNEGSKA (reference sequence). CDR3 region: CSARDHGLTGREQYF. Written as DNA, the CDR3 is TGCAGTGCTAGAGATCACGGCCTAACAGGACGCGAGCAGTACTTC.

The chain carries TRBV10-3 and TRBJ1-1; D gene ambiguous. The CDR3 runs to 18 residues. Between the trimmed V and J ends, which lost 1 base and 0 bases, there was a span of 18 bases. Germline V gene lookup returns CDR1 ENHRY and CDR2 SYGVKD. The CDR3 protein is CAISEFPGRLGMNTEAFF. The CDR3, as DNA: TGTGCCATCAGTGAGTTCCCAGGACGCCTGGGGATGAACACTGAAGCTTTCTTT.

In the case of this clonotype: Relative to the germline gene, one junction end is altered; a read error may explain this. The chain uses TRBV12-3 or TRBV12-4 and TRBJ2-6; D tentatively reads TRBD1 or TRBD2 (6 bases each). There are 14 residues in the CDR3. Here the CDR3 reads CASRTGRGANVPTF. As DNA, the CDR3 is TGTGCCAGCAGAACAGGGCGCGGGGCCAACGTCCCGACTTTC.

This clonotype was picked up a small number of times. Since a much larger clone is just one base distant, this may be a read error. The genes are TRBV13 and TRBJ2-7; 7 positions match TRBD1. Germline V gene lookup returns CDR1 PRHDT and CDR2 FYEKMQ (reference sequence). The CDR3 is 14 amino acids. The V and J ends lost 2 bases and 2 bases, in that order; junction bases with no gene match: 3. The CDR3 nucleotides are TGTGCCAGCAGCTTAAGTCAGGGGGCCTACGAGCAGTACTTC. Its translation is CASSLSQGAYEQYF.

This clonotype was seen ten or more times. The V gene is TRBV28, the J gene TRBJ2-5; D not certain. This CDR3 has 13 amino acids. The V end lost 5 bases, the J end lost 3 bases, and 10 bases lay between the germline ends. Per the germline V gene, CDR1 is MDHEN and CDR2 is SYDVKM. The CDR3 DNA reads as TGTGCCAGCAGTAGCCGCCGAAAAGAGACCCAGTACTTC. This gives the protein CASSSRRKETQYF.

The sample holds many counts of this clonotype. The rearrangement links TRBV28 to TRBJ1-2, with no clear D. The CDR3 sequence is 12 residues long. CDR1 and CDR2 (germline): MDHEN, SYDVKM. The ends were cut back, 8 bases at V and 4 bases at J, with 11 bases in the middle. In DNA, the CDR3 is TGTGCCAGCTGGAGCAGGAGCTATGGCTACACCTTC. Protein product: CASWSRSYGYTF.

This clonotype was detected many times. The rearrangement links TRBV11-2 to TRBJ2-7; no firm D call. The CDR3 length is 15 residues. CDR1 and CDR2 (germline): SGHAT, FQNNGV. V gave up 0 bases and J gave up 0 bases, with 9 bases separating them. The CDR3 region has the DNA TGTGCCAGCAGCTTAGAACGGGCCAGCTCCTACGAGCAGTACTTC. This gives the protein CASSLERASSYEQYF.